This T cell receptor beta chain came from a study of shared T cell receptors in the human thymus. Trimming shortened V by 3 bases and J by 6 bases, and 20 bases separated the two germline ends. Germline V gene data show CDR1 as GTSNPN and CDR2 as SVGIG (reference sequence). The CDR3 has 16 residues. Profiled with immunoSEQ multiplex PCR; TCRdb holds only in-frame clones, not every one. The sample holds almost 550,000 clones, approximately 80% seen once. These data also formed part of another study, on human thymus T cells. That report adds: Biased V and J segment usage appeared in thymus and peripheral blood.

The chain links TRBV30 to TRBJ2-2; D is perhaps TRBD1 (6 bases). This clonotype was sampled from a boy under three years old with a congenital heart defect. Sequences were obtained from thymocytes. CDR3 sequence: CAWRTWGPMGPGELFF. In DNA form, the CDR3 reads TGTGCCTGGAGGACGTGGGGGCCCATGGGACCCGGGGAGCTGTTTTTT.